A selection of T cell receptor beta chains follows, all from one sample in a study of early T cells in non-severe SARS-CoV-2 infection. TCRdb analysed the 5' RACE reads with MiXCR anew, one entry per CDR3 protein. Here the sample spans approximately 50,000 distinct CDR3 sequences, 11% being singletons. What was sequenced was whole blood. Every receptor here comes from an adult who was a healthcare worker with PCR-confirmed SARS-CoV-2 infection or an uninfected control (not recorded which). Both conserved end residues are part of each CDR3.

V gene	J gene	CDR3 protein
TRBV7-2	TRBJ2-2	CASSFGHHTGELFF
TRBV3-1	TRBJ2-1	CASSQRDYQYNEQFF
TRBV7-2	TRBJ2-3	CASSLSPVRTDTQYF
TRBV5-1	TRBJ2-1	CASSLVQVLGEQFF
TRBV12-3/TRBV12-4	TRBJ2-3	CASSLNRVTQYF
TRBV11-2	TRBJ1-1	CASSRIGGGLGGTEAFF
TRBV6-2/TRBV6-3	TRBJ2-7	CASSYSINHEQYF
TRBV5-1	TRBJ2-7	CASSNSGSHLYEQYF
TRBV7-3	TRBJ2-2	CASSPRGGHTGELFF
TRBV6-6	TRBJ2-1	CASSYGRGSSYNEQFF
TRBV6-2/TRBV6-3	TRBJ2-6	CASSRQGAGANVLTF
TRBV7-8	TRBJ1-3	CASSLAGGQLGNTIYF
TRBV19	TRBJ2-7	CATRGASYEQYF
TRBV2	TRBJ2-7	CARRQVSSYEQYF
TRBV6-2/TRBV6-3	TRBJ1-2	CASIDGGAGGYTF
TRBV20-1	TRBJ1-1	CSARVLRTGVSTEAFF
TRBV28	TRBJ2-7	CASSPHGQGAYEQYF
TRBV20-1	TRBJ1-2	CSADTTGGNYGYTF
TRBV5-1	TRBJ2-7	CASSLVWVGEYEQYF
TRBV5-5	TRBJ1-1	CASSLGQGSTEAFF
TRBV7-2	TRBJ2-1	CASSSPVRRGNEQFF
TRBV11-3	TRBJ1-3	CASTLPSTGELGNTIYF
TRBV9	TRBJ2-1	CASSIRALDNEQFF
TRBV15	TRBJ2-2	CATSRGRQANTGELFF
TRBV5-1	TRBJ2-1	CASTLDPAYLLSNEQFF
TRBV7-2	TRBJ1-3	CASSLTIWTGQNRDTIYF
TRBV28	TRBJ2-4	CASRQGSGKNIQYF
TRBV7-2	TRBJ2-2	CASSLFGRGTGELFF
TRBV12-3/TRBV12-4	TRBJ1-1	CASSHLGTEAFF
TRBV3-1	TRBJ2-1	CASSRGGVFDNEQFF
TRBV10-2	TRBJ2-7	CASSGGVYEQYF
TRBV29-1	TRBJ2-3	CSVPTSANTDTQYF
TRBV11-2	TRBJ2-5	CASSSGGATQYF
TRBV3-1	TRBJ2-1	CASSPSGGSNEQFF
TRBV20-1	TRBJ1-1	CSALVGGVLTEAFF
TRBV12-3/TRBV12-4	TRBJ1-5	CASSLMQGLSSNQPQHF
TRBV24-1	TRBJ2-5	CATSVSDSFQETQYF
TRBV7-2	TRBJ2-5	CASSSRDRAPQYF
TRBV20-1	TRBJ2-1	CSARGGPSEGNEQFF
TRBV7-2	TRBJ1-6	CASSPEVGWSYNSPLHF
TRBV16	TRBJ2-1	CASSHLDRASYNEQFF
TRBV7-3	TRBJ1-1	CASAMDPARVFF
TRBV28	TRBJ2-3	CASSFAGVTDTQYF
TRBV7-8	TRBJ2-2	CASSQSLPTGELFF
TRBV5-1	TRBJ1-1	CASSYGLAEAFF
TRBV6-1	TRBJ2-2	CASRWQEPGELFF
TRBV7-2	TRBJ2-5	CASSLVAGPQETQYF
TRBV10-3	TRBJ2-5	CAISEGETQYF